These 20 T cell receptor beta chains were sequenced from one sample in a study of diagnostic markers for celiac disease. TCRdb reanalyzed the reads and collapses them to one entry per CDR3 protein, without DNA. The sample has about 1,400 distinct CDR3 sequences. Sequenced input: either unsorted cells or a sorted T cell fraction (not recorded which). These receptors were taken from a human donor. This table probably holds off-target reads from a library built for another chain.

The CDR3 sequence: CASSLLGSGGEDTQYF. This chain uses TRBV5-1 with TRBJ2-3; TCRdb's D gene call, TRBD1, goes unchecked for lack of DNA. The CDR3 runs to 16 residues. The germline gives CDR1 SGHRS, CDR2 YFSETQ.

Its frequency marks this clonotype as large. V is TRBV30 and J is TRBJ1-1; TCRdb's assignment of TRBD1 cannot be checked, as there is no DNA. In germline, CDR1 is GTSNPN, CDR2 SVGIG (reference sequence). The CDR3 is 12 amino acids. The CDR3 region is CAAGQLNTEAFF.

The rearrangement joins TRBV20-1 to TRBJ2-5. The CDR3 has 16 residues. Germline V lookup: CDR1 DFQATT, CDR2 SNEGSKA (reference sequence). The CDR3: CSARVRPGGRTETQYF.

The J gene is TRBJ1-6, the V gene TRBV7-9. In germline, CDR1 is SEHNR, CDR2 FQNEAQ (reference sequence). There are 11 residues in the CDR3. The CDR3 protein is CASSLGESLHF. The variable domain in full, with the rest retrieved from reference TRBV7-9 and TRBJ1-6, is DTGVSQNPRHKITKRGQNVTFRCDPISEHNRLYWYRQTLGQGPEFLTYFQNEAQLEKSRLLSDRFSAERPKGSFSTLEIQRTEQGDSAMYLCASSLGESLHFGNGTRLTVT.

V and J are TRBV4-1 and TRBJ1-2. CDR1 and CDR2 (germline): MGHRA, YSYEKL. The CDR3 length is 14 residues. CDR3 amino acids: CASSQDHGDYGYTF.

Frequency places this clonotype as large (0.1 to 1%). This chain joins TRBV4-1 and TRBJ1-1; the D gene TCRdb calls, TRBD1, cannot be checked with no DNA. Germline V gives CDR1 MGHRA, CDR2 YSYEKL. This CDR3 region has 16 residues. CDR3 loop: CASSQGQGAGRTEAFF.

The chain carries TRBV4-3 and TRBJ2-1. From germline, CDR1 is LGHNA and CDR2 YSLEER. There are 14 residues in the CDR3. The CDR3 spells CASSQGNDYNEQFF.

The gene calls are TRBV10-3 and TRBJ2-3; no DNA is available, so the TRBD2 call from TCRdb remains unchecked. Germline-derived CDR1 and CDR2 are ENHRY and SYGVKD. CDR3 length: 15 amino acids. The CDR3 region is CAISALAGATDTQYF.

Measured by frequency, this clonotype is hyperexpanded. The chain couples TRBV27 to TRBJ1-2. The V gene's germline CDR1 is MNHEY and CDR2 SMNVEV (reference sequence). There are 14 residues in the CDR3. CDR3 protein: CASSLSSRIYGYTF.

In terms of frequency, this clonotype is hyperexpanded. V and J are TRBV27 and TRBJ1-1; TCRdb's assignment of TRBD1 cannot be checked, as there is no DNA. In germline, CDR1 is MNHEY, CDR2 SMNVEV (reference sequence). The CDR3 runs 11 residues. The CDR3 sequence: CASSYGGEAFF.

The chain combines TRBV5-1 with TRBJ1-1. This CDR3 has 14 residues. Germline CDR1 is SGHRS and CDR2 is YFSETQ. The CDR3 here is CASSFQDQNTEAFF.

Frequency places this clonotype as medium-sized (0.01 to 0.1%). The chain recombines TRBV20-1 with TRBJ2-7; TCRdb proposes TRBD1, but this gene call is untestable without DNA. The length of the CDR3 is 14 residues. Germline CDR1 reads DFQATT; CDR2 reads SNEGSKA (reference sequence). CDR3 region: CSARGRQAAYEQYF.

According to its frequency, this clonotype is large (0.1 to 1%). CDR3 amino acids: CASSSTGNYGYTF. The V call is TRBV12-3 or TRBV12-4, the J call TRBJ1-2; as DNA is missing, the TRBD1 call by TCRdb cannot be tested. This CDR3 is 13 amino acids long.

The rearrangement links TRBV2 to TRBJ1-4. There are 14 residues in the CDR3. CDR1 and CDR2 from the germline V gene are SNHLY and FYNNEI. This CDR3 reads CASSILPLRPKLFF.

The CDR3 here is CASSPTRGGGYTF. The chain employs TRBV16 and TRBJ1-2; as DNA is missing, the TRBD1 call by TCRdb cannot be tested. Germline CDR1 and CDR2: KGHSY and FQNENV. The CDR3 loop spans 13 amino acids.

The CDR3 is CASSDRAQGGDTQYF. The chain uses TRBV4-2 and TRBJ2-3; TCRdb returns TRBD2, unconfirmable since there is no DNA. The CDR3 is 15 amino acids. Germline CDR1 is LGHNA and CDR2 is YNFKEQ.

The rearrangement joins TRBV7-2 to TRBJ2-4. The CDR3 has 15 residues. Germline V gene lookup returns CDR1 SGHTA and CDR2 FQGNSA. This chain's CDR3 is CASSLGGLAGDIQYF.

V is TRBV7-2 and J is TRBJ2-1. CDR1 is SGHTA and CDR2 is FQGNSA in the germline V gene. The CDR3 spans 13 residues. The CDR3 is CASSLQVYNEQFF. The variable domain in full, with the rest retrieved from reference TRBV7-2 and TRBJ2-1, is GAGVSQSPSNKVTEKGKDVELRCDPISGHTALYWYRQSLGQGLEFLIYFQGNSAPDKSGLPSDRFSAERTGGSVSTLTIQRTQQEDSAVYLCASSLQVYNEQFFGPGTRLTVL.

The rearrangement links TRBV7-9 to TRBJ2-7; without DNA, the TCRdb call of TRBD1 cannot be checked. CDR3 length: 12 amino acids. Germline CDR1 reads SEHNR; CDR2 reads FQNEAQ (reference sequence). The CDR3 loop is CASTPDSYEQYF.

The chain is built from TRBV7-3 and TRBJ1-2; without DNA, the TCRdb call of TRBD1 cannot be checked. This CDR3 has 14 residues. Germline V gives CDR1 SGHTA, CDR2 FQGTGA. CDR3 amino acids: CASSPGALNYGYTF.